The present entry profiles one TCR beta chain with its context. What it binds is not known. CD45RO negativity and positive selection for CCR7 defined naive CD8 cells, a population that excluded terminally differentiated effector memory CD45RA+ cells. The sample originates from a study of shared clonotypes between healthy human individuals. General study points: The study found roughly 5% of naive CD4 clonotypes shared across four donors.

Sequencing used immunoSEQ multiplex PCR; TCRdb keeps in-frame clones, though not all of them. The repertoire holds about 2 million clones, roughly 94% seen once, with 1% to 1.5% in the top ten. The CDR3 spans 16 residues. The V gene end was trimmed by 5 bases and the J gene end by 4 bases; junction bases not matched to a gene: 4. Germline V gives CDR1 MNHEY, CDR2 SMNVEV (reference sequence). V gene TRBV27 combines with J gene TRBJ2-5; 16 positions match TRBD2. Source material: naive CD8+ T cells sorted from blood. The origin of this receptor is a man younger than 30 in good health. In DNA form, the CDR3 reads TGTGCCAGCAGTCCGGGACTAGCGGGAGGGGTAGAGACCCAGTACTTC. Its protein is CASSPGLAGGVETQYF.